Following are 28 T cell receptor beta chains from one sample sequenced in a study of blood T cell repertoires in COVID-19. Produced via immunoSEQ multiplex PCR; TCRdb's table is partial and in-frame only. There are 95,000 to 150,000 clones in the sample; less than 90% occur only once, and roughly 30% lies in the top ten. Sample: peripheral blood. The receptor source for this set is a woman aged 80 or older with acute or convalescent COVID-19.

The chain combines TRBV7-2 with TRBJ2-2; the D gene is possibly TRBD2 (6 bases). There are 17 residues in the CDR3. Germline-derived CDR1 and CDR2 are SGHTA and FQGNSA. V dropped 4 bases and J dropped 1 base, with 16 bases sitting between them. The CDR3 DNA sequence: TGTGCCAGCAGCTCCAGCCTCGGGGAGGTGAACACCGGGGAGCTGTTTTTT. Its translation is CASSSSLGEVNTGELFF. Drawing the rest from reference TRBV7-2 and TRBJ2-2, the complete variable domain is GAGVSQSPSNKVTEKGKDVELRCDPISGHTALYWYRQSLGQGLEFLIYFQGNSAPDKSGLPSDRFSAERTGGSVSTLTIQRTQQEDSAVYLCASSSSLGEVNTGELFFGEGSRLTVL.

This clone was observed a single time. The chain couples TRBV6-4 to TRBJ1-2; 9 bases agree with TRBD1. Trimming cost V 5 bases and J 14 bases; bases outside gene matches: 18. The V gene's germline CDR1 is MRHNA and CDR2 SNTAGT. The CDR3 is 15 amino acids. The CDR3 region has the DNA TGTGCCAGCAGTCTATCCCGATTAAAAAGACAGGGGGAAACCTTC. Its protein is CASSLSRLKRQGETF.

In this sample, this clone turned up a few times. This chain connects TRBV7-2 to TRBJ2-2; the D gene is possibly TRBD1 (6 bases). Trimming removed 4 bases from V and 4 bases from J, with 16 bases in between. Germline V CDR1 and CDR2: SGHTA, FQGNSA. This CDR3 is built from 16 residues. The DNA for the CDR3 is TGTGCCAGCAGCTCGAACAGGGTCGGGGCCACCGGGGAGCTGTTTTTT. Translated: CASSSNRVGATGELFF.

The V gene is TRBV5-5, the J gene TRBJ2-6; D is possibly TRBD1 (6 bases). Germline V lookup: CDR1 SGHKS, CDR2 YYEKEE (reference sequence). There are 20 residues in the CDR3. V was pared by 4 bases and J by 2 bases, with 25 bases between. This CDR3 is CASSLFDGGRGSAGANVLTF. The DNA of the CDR3 is TGTGCCAGCAGCCTGTTTGATGGTGGCAGGGGATCAGCTGGGGCCAACGTCCTGACTTTC.

V and J are TRBV27 and TRBJ2-7; TRBD2 might be the D (5 bases). V was pared by 2 bases and J by 4 bases, with 15 bases between. The CDR3 covers 15 residues. Germline V CDR1 and CDR2: MNHEY, SMNVEV (reference sequence). CDR3 DNA: TGTGCCAGCAGTTTAAAGCGACCCGGGAATTACGAGCAGTACGTC. As protein: CASSLKRPGNYEQYV.

The V call is TRBV3-1 (or the pseudogene TRBV3-2), the J call TRBJ1-5; 7 positions agree with TRBD1. The trim removed 4 bases at V and 4 bases at J, leaving 10 bases unmatched. In germline, CDR1 is LGHDT, CDR2 YNNKEL (reference sequence). CDR3 length: 16 residues. CDR3 in DNA: TGTGCCAGCAGCCCCTCGGGACAGCGGGTAAATCAGCCCCAGCATTTT. Protein: CASSPSGQRVNQPQHF.

This clone has only one observation. The CDR3 is CASSSDIKQGLWANVLTF. DNA for the CDR3: TGCGCCAGCAGCTCAGATATAAAACAGGGTCTGTGGGCCAACGTCCTGACTTTC. The V and J genes are TRBV5-1 and TRBJ2-6, with D tentatively TRBD1 (6 bases). CDR1 SGHRS and CDR2 YFSETQ come from the germline V gene. Trimming removed 3 bases from V and 5 bases from J, with 21 bases in between. This CDR3 region has 18 residues.

The sample holds a few counts of this clone. The chain carries TRBV5-5 and TRBJ2-1, with D tentatively TRBD1 (6 bases). CDR3 length: 15 amino acids. The ends were cut back, 1 base at V and 1 base at J, with 9 bases in the middle. The germline CDR1 and CDR2 sequences are SGHKS and YYEKEE (reference sequence). CDR3 bases: TGTGCCAGCAGCTTGCAGGGGCAGTCCTACAATGAGCAGTTCTTC. Amino acid sequence: CASSLQGQSYNEQFF. Combining the CDR3 with reference TRBV5-5 and TRBJ2-1 gives the whole variable domain DAGVTQSPTHLIKTRGQQVTLRCSPISGHKSVSWYQQVLGQGPQFIFQYYEKEERGRGNFPDRFSARQFPNYSSELNVNALLLGDSALYLCASSLQGQSYNEQFFGPGTRLTVL.

The V gene is TRBV5-1, the J gene TRBJ1-4; the D gene is possibly TRBD1 (5 bases). The CDR3 has 17 amino acids. V was clipped by 0 bases and J by 8 bases, with 20 bases between them. From germline, CDR1 is SGHRS and CDR2 YFSETQ. This chain's CDR3 is CASSLAGTPAVVEKLFF. The DNA for the CDR3 is TGCGCCAGCAGCTTGGCCGGGACTCCGGCCGTGGTGGAAAAACTGTTTTTT.

This sequence joins TRBV28 and TRBJ1-1, with D perhaps TRBD1 (6 bases). The V end was cut by 7 bases, the J end by 3 bases, with 15 bases between. CDR1 and CDR2 (germline): MDHEN, SYDVKM. The CDR3 covers 14 residues. The CDR3 nucleotides read TGTGCCAGCACCCAAGGGGGGGTCTACACTGAAGCTTTCTTT. Amino acids: CASTQGGVYTEAFF. Combining the CDR3 with reference TRBV28 and TRBJ1-1 gives the whole variable domain DVKVTQSSRYLVKRTGEKVFLECVQDMDHENMFWYRQDPGLGLRLIYFSYDVKMKEKGDIPEGYSVSREKKERFSLILESASTNQTSMYLCASTQGGVYTEAFFGQGTRLTVV.

The chain links TRBV7-6 to TRBJ2-3; TRBD2 aligns across 9 bases. This CDR3 spans 17 amino acids. Germline V gene sequence: CDR1 SGHVS, CDR2 FNYEAQ. V trimming: 5 bases; J trimming: 0 bases; junction bases outside the gene matches: 9. The CDR3 bases are TGTGCCAGCAGCACCCTGGCGGGGGGGCCAAGCACAGATACGCAGTATTTT. The encoded protein is CASSTLAGGPSTDTQYF.

V gene TRBV6-5 combines with J gene TRBJ1-1, with 9 bases identical to TRBD1. Trimming took 8 bases from V and 0 from J; bases not matched to a gene: 7. Germline assignment: CDR1 MNHEY and CDR2 SVGAGI. The CDR3 covers 15 residues. As DNA, the CDR3 is TGTGCCAGCCGACGTGACAGGGGGATGAACACTGAAGCTTTCTTT. It is translated as CASRRDRGMNTEAFF.

The chain recombines TRBV14 with TRBJ2-7, with D possibly TRBD2 on 5 matching bases. Germline values: CDR1 SGHDN, CDR2 FVKESK. Trimming took off 4 bases at V and 5 bases at J, with 18 bases between the two ends. CDR3 length equals 15 residues. CDR3 sequence: CASSPVTGNPHEQYF. In nucleotides, the CDR3 is TGTGCCAGCAGCCCCGTTACGGGGAACCCCCACGAGCAGTACTTC.

The chain has TRBV27 and TRBJ1-2, with D perhaps matching TRBD1 (6 bases). Trimming took off 5 bases at V and 1 base at J, with 20 bases between the two ends. CDR3 length: 17 amino acids. CDR1 is MNHEY, CDR2 SMNVEV, per germline (reference sequence). The CDR3 region has the DNA TGTGCCAGCAGTCTCACGAAGACAGGAGCCTATAACTATGGCTACACCTTC. Its translation is CASSLTKTGAYNYGYTF.

The chain carries TRBV7-9 and TRBJ2-3; D is unresolved. CDR3 size: 13 residues. The germline V gene encodes CDR1 SEHNR and CDR2 FQNEAQ (reference sequence). The V and J ends lost 0 bases and 2 bases respectively, with 3 bases between them. The CDR3 DNA sequence: TGTGCCAGCAGCTTAGCCCTCACAGATACGCAGTATTTT. It codes for CASSLALTDTQYF.

The chain joins TRBV18 to TRBJ1-4; the match to TRBD1 covers 7 bases. J gave up 6 bases and V 3 bases, and 4 bases lay outside the gene matches. CDR1 and CDR2 from the germline V gene are KGHSH and LQKENI. The CDR3 loop spans 14 amino acids. CDR3 coding DNA: TGTGCCAGCTCACCCCAGGGACAGTATGAAAAACTGTTTTTT. Its protein product is CASSPQGQYEKLFF. The full variable domain, completed using reference TRBV18 and TRBJ1-4, is NAGVMQNPRHLVRRRGQEARLRCSPMKGHSHVYWYRQLPEEGLKFMVYLQKENIIDESGMPKERFSAEFPKEGPSILRIQQVVRGDSAAYFCASSPQGQYEKLFFGSGTQLSVL.

The chain links TRBV6-5 to TRBJ1-4, with 7 nucleotides matching TRBD1. In germline, CDR1 is MNHEY, CDR2 SVGAGI. The CDR3 consists of 16 residues. Trimming took 4 bases from V and 3 from J; bases not matched to a gene: 8. The CDR3 sequence: CASSLDRTAANEKLFF. The CDR3 nucleotides are TGTGCCAGCAGTTTGGACAGGACGGCGGCTAATGAAAAACTGTTTTTT.

The V call is TRBV19, the J call TRBJ1-5; D remains ambiguous. The CDR3 is 13 amino acids. Germline values: CDR1 LNHDA, CDR2 SQIVND (reference sequence). Trimming pared 4 bases from V and 5 bases from J, leaving 9 bases between. The CDR3 sequence is CASSTQNYQPQHF. The CDR3 DNA reads as TGTGCCAGTAGTACACAGAACTATCAGCCCCAGCATTTT. Complete variable domain (other parts from reference TRBV19 and TRBJ1-5): DGGITQSPKYLFRKEGQNVTLSCEQNLNHDAMYWYRQDPGQGLRLIYYSQIVNDFQKGDIAEGYSVSREKKESFPLTVTSAQKNPTAFYLCASSTQNYQPQHFGDGTRLSIL.

The gene calls are TRBV3-1 (or the pseudogene TRBV3-2) and TRBJ1-5, with D maybe TRBD1 (5 bases). This CDR3 comprises 13 residues. V lost 2 bases and J 15 bases, leaving 17 bases between the germline ends. The germline V gene encodes CDR1 LGHDT and CDR2 YNNKEL (reference sequence). CDR3 nucleotides: TGTGCCAGCAGCCAAACCGGGACTCGGATAGCGCATTTT. Translation: CASSQTGTRIAHF.

The chain joins TRBV28 to TRBJ1-5, with 10 bases identical to TRBD1. There are 14 residues in the CDR3. CDR1 is MDHEN and CDR2 is SYDVKM in the germline V gene. V shed 7 bases, J shed 7 bases, and the junction held 7 bases outside the gene matches. The CDR3 bases are TGTGCCAGCACCCCCGGGACAGGGGACCAGCCCCAGCATTTT. Encoded protein: CASTPGTGDQPQHF.

The chain uses TRBV7-2 and TRBJ2-7, with a weak D call TRBD2 (5 bases). Germline V lookup: CDR1 SGHTA, CDR2 FQGNSA. Trimming removed 1 base from V and 2 bases from J, with 12 bases in between. CDR3 length: 15 amino acids. The CDR3 nucleotides are TGTGCCAGCAGCTTAGTGGCGGGCTCGACCTACGAGCAGTACTTC. Translating gives CASSLVAGSTYEQYF.

This chain uses TRBV7-3 with TRBJ1-1; D possibly corresponds to TRBD1 (5 bases). The CDR3 is 14 amino acids. V was cut by 2 bases and J by 3 bases, with 10 bases left in between. CDR1 is SGHTA, CDR2 FQGTGA, per germline. The CDR3 is CASSLLGRDTEAFF. Here the CDR3 DNA reads TGTGCCAGCAGCTTACTGGGCAGGGACACTGAAGCTTTCTTT.

The chain joins TRBV11-2 to TRBJ2-1; 9 nucleotides match TRBD1. The CDR3 totals 14 residues. Per germline, CDR1 SGHAT and CDR2 FQNNGV. V shed 3 bases, J shed 7 bases, and the junction held 4 bases outside the gene matches. CDR3 sequence (DNA): TGTGCCAGCAGCTTGAGACAGGGGGGAAATGAGCAGTTCTTC. It is translated as CASSLRQGGNEQFF.

V gene TRBV3-1 (or the pseudogene TRBV3-2) combines with J gene TRBJ1-1, with unresolved D. V lost 4 bases and J 1 base, leaving 16 bases between the germline ends. CDR3 length equals 16 residues. Germline assignment: CDR1 LGHDT and CDR2 YNNKEL (reference sequence). This CDR3 reads CASSLRSGRWNTEAFF. Written as DNA, the CDR3 is TGTGCCAGCAGCCTCCGGTCAGGAAGATGGAACACTGAAGCTTTCTTT.

To note about this clone: One end of the junction is discordant with germline, which a read error may explain. The rearrangement links TRBV4-1 to TRBJ1-1; tentative D call: TRBD1 (6 bases). Germline lookup yields CDR1 MGHRA and CDR2 YSYEKL. The CDR3 is made up of 11 amino acids. The CDR3 coding sequence is TGCGCCAGCAGCCAGCAACGACAGGTTGAGTTT. This translates into CASSQQRQVEF.

This clone appeared a single time. This chain uses TRBV4-1 with TRBJ2-7; 10 bases fit TRBD2. CDR1 MGHRA and CDR2 YSYEKL come from the germline V gene. The CDR3 runs to 16 residues. The ends lost 2 bases at V and 0 bases at J; junction bases unmatched: 4. The CDR3 sequence: CASSQTSGASSYEQYF. CDR3 DNA: TGCGCCAGCAGCCAAACTAGCGGGGCCAGCTCCTACGAGCAGTACTTC.

This clone was counted a few times. The rearrangement links TRBV7-9 to TRBJ1-6; maybe TRBD1 (5 bases). This CDR3 has 14 residues. With 4 bases removed from V and 7 bases from J, the gap between germline ends came to 11 bases. Germline V lookup: CDR1 SEHNR, CDR2 FQNEAQ (reference sequence). CDR3 protein: CASSSQGGNSPLHF. The DNA for the CDR3 is TGTGCCAGCAGCTCCCAGGGCGGCAATTCACCCCTCCACTTT.

Comments on this clone: This may stem from a read error, because a much larger clone lies one nucleotide away. The chain has TRBV2 and TRBJ1-1, with 7 bases fitting TRBD1. Trimming took 6 bases from V and 1 from J; bases not matched to a gene: 2. Germline CDR1 SNHLY, CDR2 FYNNEI. CDR3 size: 13 residues. The DNA for the CDR3 is TGTGCCAGCAGCCGACAGGGGAACACTGAAGCTTTCTTT. Translated: CASSRQGNTEAFF.